The rows below give T cell receptor beta chains drawn from one sample of a study of shared clonotypes between healthy human individuals. Repertoires were generated with immunoSEQ multiplex PCR, while TCRdb's copy carries only in-frame clones and drops some. Of some 2 million clones in the sample, about 95% were seen once. Sequencing was performed on naive CD8+ T cells sorted from blood. These receptors all stem from a man between 18 and 35 years old in good health. The CDR3 runs from the conserved cysteine through the conserved F or W. The order of the fields is clone size, D gene, J gene, V gene, CDR3 protein, CDR3 DNA. The D gene is left open where the match is weak. Rows may omit the clone size; those that give it use once, few, many or a size class.

>-|-|TRBJ1-1|TRBV13
CASSLGRAALNTEAFF
TGTGCCAGCAGCTTAGGGCGGGCGGCGCTGAACACTGAAGCTTTCTTT
>-|-|TRBJ1-2|TRBV7-9
CASALPLGSPWGRDYGYTF
TGTGCCAGCGCCCTCCCTTTAGGCTCCCCTTGGGGCCGGGACTATGGCTACACCTTC
>once|TRBD2|TRBJ2-7|TRBV4-1
CASSQDTGGLDEQYF
TGCGCCAGCAGCCAAGACACGGGAGGGTTGGACGAGCAGTACTTC
>-|TRBD2|TRBJ2-7|TRBV7-2
CASSPGTSGYEQYF
TGTGCCAGCAGCCCTGGGACTAGCGGCTACGAGCAGTACTTC
>-|TRBD1|TRBJ2-2|TRBV11-3
CASSLDQGAEDTGELFF
TGTGCCAGCAGCTTAGATCAGGGGGCAGAGGACACCGGGGAGCTGTTTTTT
>-|-|TRBJ2-1|TRBV5-4
CASSLLGNEQFF
TGTGCCAGCAGCTTACTAGGCAATGAGCAGTTCTTC
>-|-|TRBJ2-3|TRBV27
CASSLFGAPDTQYF
TGTGCCAGCAGTTTATTCGGAGCCCCAGATACGCAGTATTTT
>-|-|TRBJ2-7|TRBV9
CASSEGYEQYF
TGTGCCAGCAGCGAAGGCTACGAGCAGTACTTC
>-|TRBD2|TRBJ2-1|TRBV5-1
CASSLASLAGASYNEQFF
TGCGCCAGCAGCTTGGCCTCGCTAGCGGGGGCCTCCTACAATGAGCAGTTCTTC
>-|TRBD1|TRBJ2-7|TRBV11-2
CASSLEGRTGQGAYEQYF
TGTGCCAGCAGCTTAGAGGGGCGGACGGGACAGGGGGCCTACGAGCAGTACTTC
>-|-|TRBJ2-3|TRBV5-1
CASSFYPRADTQYF
TGCGCCAGCAGCTTCTACCCCAGGGCAGATACGCAGTATTTT
>-|-|TRBJ1-1|TRBV2
CASWVLDTWHTEAFF
TGTGCCAGCTGGGTGCTGGACACATGGCACACTGAAGCTTTCTTT
>once|TRBD1|TRBJ2-1|TRBV4-2
CASSQPQGATNNEQFF
TGTGCCAGCAGCCAACCACAGGGGGCCACTAACAATGAGCAGTTCTTC
>once|-|TRBJ1-1|TRBV7-9
CASRDTPNTEAFF
TGTGCCAGCAGGGACACCCCAAACACTGAAGCTTTCTTT
>once|TRBD2|TRBJ2-7|TRBV6-7
CASSYSESTSGDSSYEQYF
TGTGCCAGCAGTTACTCGGAATCCACTAGCGGGGACAGCTCCTACGAGCAGTACTTC
>-|TRBD1|TRBJ2-1|TRBV7-2
CASSLAQGTYNEQFF
TGTGCCAGCAGCTTAGCACAGGGGACCTACAATGAGCAGTTCTTC
>-|-|TRBJ1-4|TRBV5-1
CASSGGLEGGKEKLFF
TGCGCCAGCAGCGGCGGCTTGGAGGGCGGGAAAGAAAAACTGTTTTTT
>-|-|TRBJ2-6|TRBV9
CASSVAMRANVLTF
TGTGCCAGCAGCGTAGCTATGAGGGCCAACGTCCTGACTTTC
>-|TRBD2|TRBJ2-7|TRBV10-3
CAISESRGLAGGPWSYEQYF
TGTGCCATCAGTGAGTCGCGGGGACTAGCGGGAGGGCCTTGGTCCTACGAGCAGTACTTC
>-|TRBD2|TRBJ2-7|TRBV19
CASSISGRITYEQYF
TGTGCCAGTAGTATAAGCGGGAGGATTACCTACGAGCAGTACTTC
>-|-|TRBJ1-4|TRBV15
CATSRDRDPNEKLFF
TGTGCCACCAGCAGAGATCGGGACCCTAATGAAAAACTGTTTTTT
>-|-|TRBJ1-5|TRBV19
CASSLGFQPQHF
TGTGCCAGTAGTTTGGGATTTCAGCCCCAGCATTTT
>few|-|TRBJ1-2|TRBV6-5
CASSYGQPYGYTF
TGTGCCAGCAGTTACGGCCAGCCCTATGGCTACACCTTC
>once|TRBD2|TRBJ2-1|TRBV5-4
CASSSSTSGDSYNEQFF
TGTGCCAGCAGCTCCTCGACTAGCGGGGACTCCTACAATGAGCAGTTCTTC
>-|-|TRBJ2-7|TRBV28
CASSSDSSYEQYF
TGTGCCAGCAGTTCGGACAGCTCCTACGAGCAGTACTTC
>few|-|TRBJ2-4|TRBV7-3
CASSPEDCQIHLGIQYF
TGTGCCAGCAGCCCGGAGGACTGCCAAATCCACCTAGGGATTCAGTACTTC
>-|-|TRBJ2-2|TRBV6-5
CASSKQAPREELFF
TGTGCCAGCAGTAAACAGGCGCCCCGGGAGGAGCTGTTTTTT
>-|-|TRBJ2-7|TRBV4-1
CASSQGPTNLYEQYF
TGCGCCAGCAGCCAAGGCCCGACTAATCTTTACGAGCAGTACTTC
>-|-|TRBJ2-7|TRBV10-2
CASSVDSEYYEQYF
TGCGCCAGCAGTGTAGACAGCGAATACTACGAGCAGTACTTC
>-|-|TRBJ1-4|TRBV5-1
CASSLAAATNEKLFF
TGCGCCAGCAGCTTGGCAGCAGCAACTAATGAAAAACTGTTTTTT
>-|TRBD1|TRBJ1-5|TRBV15
CATSTPGQLNQPQHF
TGTGCCACCAGCACCCCGGGACAGCTCAATCAGCCCCAGCATTTT
>-|-|TRBJ2-1|TRBV2
CASSESRSEQFF
TGTGCCAGCAGTGAATCGCGGAGTGAGCAGTTCTTC
>-|-|TRBJ2-5|TRBV7-9
CASAPGDLRDVQYF
TGTGCCAGCGCTCCGGGGGATCTTCGGGATGTCCAGTACTTC
>-|TRBD1|TRBJ2-7|TRBV6-1
CAGGQGLIYEQYF
TGTGCCGGAGGACAGGGGCTAATCTACGAGCAGTACTTC
>-|-|TRBJ2-1|TRBV15
CATSSTGNEQFF
TGTGCCACCAGCAGTACAGGGAATGAGCAGTTCTTC
>-|-|TRBJ2-1|TRBV30
CAWSGGHEQFF
TGTGCCTGGAGTGGGGGGCATGAGCAGTTCTTC
>-|-|TRBJ2-7|TRBV4-3
CASSQVRTRFGEQYF
TGCGCCAGCAGCCAAGTCCGGACGCGCTTTGGCGAGCAGTACTTC
>-|-|TRBJ2-4|TRBV6-1
CASSERWVKNIQYF
TGTGCCAGCAGTGAGCGTTGGGTCAAAAACATTCAGTACTTC
>-|-|TRBJ1-5|TRBV19
CASSLGHYSNQPQHF
TGTGCCAGTAGTCTAGGTCATTATAGCAATCAGCCCCAGCATTTT
>-|-|TRBJ2-7|TRBV10-3
CAISVGENYEQYF
TGTGCCATCAGTGTCGGGGAAAACTACGAGCAGTACTTC
>-|TRBD1|TRBJ2-7|TRBV7-9
CASSSLDRVSEQYF
TGTGCCAGCAGCTCCCTTGACAGGGTCAGCGAGCAGTACTTC
>-|-|TRBJ2-6|TRBV7-3
CASSLLPLLTGANVLTF
TGTGCCAGCAGCTTACTTCCATTATTGACCGGGGCCAACGTCCTGACTTTC
>-|TRBD1|TRBJ1-2|TRBV6-7
CASSQDRRDGYTF
TGTGCCAGCAGTCAGGACAGGAGAGATGGCTACACCTTC
>-|-|TRBJ2-7|TRBV9
CASSVGPDSYEQYF
TGTGCCAGCAGCGTAGGGCCGGATAGTTACGAGCAGTACTTC